This TCR beta chain was recorded in a study of shared clonotypes between healthy human individuals. A note on this clone: Its antigen remains unknown.

At the deep level, the assay was run. Original processing methods: Owing to the provision of junction-only sequences devoid of quality scores by immunoSEQ, filtering differed. TCRdb keeps only in-frame clones here, not all; method: immunoSEQ multiplex PCR. D and trimming were read from the DNA, whereas the V and J calls and clone size are those reported in that table. This sample has some 500,000 clones; approximately 71% occur once, and the top ten carry 12%. Germline values: CDR1 MNHEY, CDR2 SMNVEV (reference sequence). The CDR3 spans 13 residues. Trimming pared 4 bases from V and 4 bases from J, leaving 10 bases between. Study-wide points: Only blood was sampled; tissue repertoires likely differ.

The specimen sequenced was PBMCs. The rearrangement links TRBV27 to TRBJ2-5; D might be TRBD2 (5 bases). This TCR was recovered from a woman aged 35 to 49 in good health. Some clones in this sample may be carry-over from other donors' samples. CDR3 in amino acids: CASSSGLGETQYF. The DNA for the CDR3 is TGTGCCAGCAGTTCGGGATTAGGAGAGACCCAGTACTTC.